The subject of this entry is one T cell receptor (beta chain). What antigen it recognizes has not been identified. Within one base of it there is no much larger clone, and no base qualities were kept. The sample is drawn from a study of T cell clonotyping in hematopoietic cell transplantation (dated by TCRdb to about 2021). For context, the study as a whole: A total of 130 to 150 blood samples were gathered in the study from roughly 40 consecutive transplant recipients along with their related donors. Recruitment of patients was conducted between September 2015 and early 2017, and follow-up was continued until late 2020 or death. The paper's findings and limits, for the study overall: Sample size was limited, and cells were not sorted, so CD4 and CD8 repertoire contributions could not be separated. Inverse Simpson Index values from donors and from recipients before transplant predicted broader TCR repertoire diversity after transplant. Just a small fraction of recipient repertoires overlapped with donor repertoires, and more than 97% appeared de novo at the given depth. A decrease in recipient TCR diversity was observed after transplant, and a progressive increase in pathologically expanded clonotypes was seen from day 30 to day 180.

With the immunoSEQ assay, which is a bias-controlled multiplex PCR relying on V- and J-specific primers, TCR beta CDR3 regions were amplified from genomic DNA. A proprietary barcode and Illumina adapter sequences were added to the CDR3 amplicons in a second PCR step. An Illumina MiSeq instrument was used for sequencing of the CDR3 libraries. The original pipeline was this. Export and quality control were handled in immunoSEQ Analyzer 3.0, while downstream analyses relied on R Bioconductor and Immunarch. Repertoire metrics were calculated using only productive rearrangements within the normalized downsampled data set. In the normalized cohort, a clonotype counted as pathologically expanded if the clonotype was larger than 5 templates. Repertoire diversity was measured with the Inverse Simpson Index. To capture all clonotypes, CMV-specificity analyses were performed on the non-normalized data set. TCRdb took over this immuneACCESS table, retaining in-frame rearrangements with V and J assigned. Such tables are incomplete; in checked studies, under half of the missing clones stem from an unresolved V gene, and the remainder is unexplained. V and J calls and clone size come straight from that table; D and trimming were deduced from the DNA. A total of 28,000 or so clones appear in this sample, almost 96% of them only once. The biggest ten clones account for approximately 1.5% of the sample.

Including the terminal cysteine and phenylalanine, the CDR3 comprises 14 residues. Only the CDR3 region is kept as DNA, spanning 42 bases read in frame from base 1. Trimmed from V: 4 bases; trimmed from J: 7 bases; junction bases lacking a gene match: 4. Via the germline V gene, CDR1 is SGHAT and CDR2 FQNNGV. Related transplant donors provided blood samples for TCR beta sequencing. Nuclei Lysis Solution was used to extract genomic DNA from fresh or cryopreserved unfractionated peripheral blood mononuclear cells. The chain employs TRBV11-2 and TRBJ1-6; TRBD1 fits 7 bases in the junction. The sample was peripheral blood mononuclear cells. This TCR was sampled from a man aged 45-65 years in good health. Some clones in this sample may be carry-over from other donors' samples. The nucleotide sequence reads as follows: TGTGCCAGCAGCTCGAGACAGGGCAATTCACCCCTCCACTTT. Its protein is CASSSRQGNSPLHF.